One sample yielded the 25 T cell receptor beta chains listed below, sequenced in a study of T cells in Graves' hyperthyroidism and ophthalmopathy. TCR beta CDR3 regions were amplified from RNA transcripts. Primed by the HTBI set, a first-round RT-PCR was run on the TCR CDR3. TCRdb redid the calling of the multiplex PCR reads with MiXCR, one entry per CDR3 protein. The table includes hundreds of thousands of distinct CDR3 sequences, less than 25% detected once. Sequencing input: blood. These receptors were collected from a woman aged 25 to 39 with Graves' ophthalmopathy.

The chain couples TRBV29-1 to TRBJ1-2; TRBD1 agrees at 10 bases. The trim removed 7 bases at V and 4 bases at J, leaving 6 bases unmatched. Germline V gene lookup returns CDR1 SQVTM and CDR2 ANQGSEA. The CDR3 sequence is 13 residues long. The CDR3 DNA reads as TGCAGCGCCCGGGACAGGGGCCTCTATGGCTACACCTTC. It encodes CSARDRGLYGYTF. The entire variable domain, with the rest obtained from reference TRBV29-1 and TRBJ1-2, is as follows: SAVISQKPSRDICQRGTSLTIQCQVDSQVTMMFWYRQQPGQSLTLIATANQGSEATYESGFVIDKFPISRPNLTFSTLTVSNMSPEDSSIYLCSARDRGLYGYTFGSGTRLTVV.

In this sample, this clonotype turned up many times. The genes are TRBV18 and TRBJ2-7; TRBD1 or TRBD2 may be the D gene (5 bases each). V shed 2 bases and J shed 10 bases, with 15 bases lying between them. The V gene's germline CDR1 is KGHSH and CDR2 LQKENI. The length of the CDR3 is 13 residues. The CDR3 DNA is TGTGCCAGCTCACCAAAAGGACGGGGCAGCCAGTACTTC. Amino acids: CASSPKGRGSQYF.

This clonotype was found many times. The chain combines TRBV3-1 with TRBJ2-7; the match to TRBD1 covers 8 bases. The CDR3 extends over 15 amino acids. CDR1 is LGHDT, CDR2 YNNKEL, per germline (reference sequence). After removal of 5 bases from V and 0 bases from J, the junction contained 6 bases not matched to a gene. The CDR3 loop is CASSFHRGSSYEQYF. The CDR3 DNA is TGTGCCAGCAGCTTTCACAGGGGGAGCTCCTACGAGCAGTACTTC.

This clonotype was detected ten times or more. The chain has TRBV6-5 and TRBJ2-7; D gene unclear. Germline lookup yields CDR1 MNHEY and CDR2 SVGAGI. The CDR3 runs 16 residues. Between the trimmed V and J ends, which lost 1 base and 5 bases, there was a span of 18 bases. As DNA, the CDR3 is TGTGCCAGCAGTTACTATTTCGGGTCCTCTATCCACGAGCAGTACTTC. Protein sequence: CASSYYFGSSIHEQYF.

The table lists this clonotype with many counts. The rearrangement joins TRBV7-8 to TRBJ2-7; the match to TRBD2 covers 14 bases. The CDR3 extends over 17 amino acids. The germline CDR1 and CDR2 sequences are SGHVS and FQNEAQ. Trimming at V came to 4 bases and at J to 4 bases, leaving 9 bases not matched to a gene. The chain's CDR3 is CASSSLGTSGGGYEQYF. CDR3 DNA: TGTGCCAGCAGCTCACTTGGGACTAGCGGGGGCGGATACGAGCAGTACTTC. The full variable domain, rest sourced from reference TRBV7-8 and TRBJ2-7, is GAGVSQSPRYKVAKRGQDVALRCDPISGHVSLFWYQQALGQGPEFLTYFQNEAQLDKSGLPSDRFFAERPEGSVSTLKIQRTQQEDSAVYLCASSSLGTSGGGYEQYFGPGTRLTVT.

This clonotype has a count of ten or more. The chain combines TRBV7-9 with TRBJ2-7; tentatively, D is TRBD1 (5 bases). The germline V and J ends were trimmed by 5 bases and 0 bases, with 8 bases remaining between them. Germline V gene lookup returns CDR1 SEHNR and CDR2 FQNEAQ (reference sequence). The CDR3 is 13 residues long. The chain's CDR3 is CASSADNSYEQYF. CDR3 sequence (DNA): TGTGCCAGCAGCGCGGACAACTCCTACGAGCAGTACTTC.

This clonotype came up many times. The chain employs TRBV28 and TRBJ1-1; TRBD1 matches at 12 bases. This CDR3 is 16 amino acids long. Germline V gene sequence: CDR1 MDHEN, CDR2 SYDVKM. The J segment lost 1 base and the V segment lost 6 bases, leaving 6 bases of the junction unmatched. CDR3 DNA: TGTGCCAGCAGGGGGACAGGGGGCGGTGAGAACACTGAAGCTTTCTTT. Amino acids: CASRGTGGGENTEAFF.

This clonotype was counted ten times or more. The chain links TRBV24-1 to TRBJ1-2; D unclear. This CDR3 spans 15 amino acids. The ends were cut back, 12 bases at V and 6 bases at J, with 25 bases in the middle. Looked up from germline, CDR1 is KGHDR and CDR2 is SFDVKD. This CDR3 is CADSTYRRQWDGYTF. DNA of the CDR3: TGTGCCGACTCCACCTACAGACGGCAGTGGGATGGCTACACCTTC.

This clonotype has only a few counts. This chain joins TRBV7-2 and TRBJ1-3, with D unresolved. CDR1 and CDR2 from the germline V gene are SGHTA and FQGNSA. The CDR3 sequence is 16 residues long. V lost 0 bases, J lost 2 bases, and 11 bases lay in between. CDR3 loop: CASSLAAPGAGNTIYF. CDR3 coding DNA: TGTGCCAGCAGCTTAGCGGCCCCAGGAGCTGGAAACACCATATATTTT.

The chain couples TRBV11-3 to TRBJ2-2, with D maybe TRBD2 (5 bases). Germline CDR1 reads SGHNT; CDR2 reads YENEEA. The germline V and J ends were trimmed by 2 bases and 5 bases, with 12 bases remaining between them. The CDR3 sequence is 15 residues long. CDR3 DNA sequence: TGTGCCAGCAGCTTAAAAATAGGAGGTACCGGGGAGCTGTTTTTT. It codes for CASSLKIGGTGELFF. Looking up the rest from reference TRBV11-3 and TRBJ2-2 gives the full variable domain: EAGVVQSPRYKIIEKKQPVAFWCNPISGHNTLYWYLQNLGQGPELLIRYENEEAVDDSQLPKDRFSAERLKGVDSTLKIQPAELGDSAVYLCASSLKIGGTGELFFGEGSRLTVL.

This clonotype was seen many times. V usage is TRBV6-5 and J usage is TRBJ2-7; 9 bases are shared with TRBD1. The CDR3 spans 14 residues. Germline CDR1 and CDR2: MNHEY and SVGAGI. V shed 8 bases, J shed 0 bases, and the junction held 5 bases outside the gene matches. The chain's CDR3 is CASAGTGSSYEQYF. In DNA form, the CDR3 reads TGTGCCAGCGCCGGGACAGGGAGCTCCTACGAGCAGTACTTC.

This clonotype occurred many times. The J gene is TRBJ1-2, the V gene TRBV6-1; possibly TRBD1 for D (5 bases). Germline V CDR1 and CDR2: MNHNS, SASEGT. The V gene lost 8 bases and the J gene lost 0 bases, with 13 bases spanning the gap. CDR3 length: 14 residues. The CDR3: CASLGTVANYGYTF. The CDR3, as DNA: TGTGCCAGCCTCGGGACGGTAGCTAACTATGGCTACACCTTC.

The chain combines TRBV28 with TRBJ2-7; D not certain. The CDR3 has 13 residues. Trimming left V 3 bases short and J 2 bases short, with 8 bases between. Germline CDR1 MDHEN, CDR2 SYDVKM. The CDR3, as DNA: TGTGCCAGCAGTTTGAAGGTCACCTACGAGCAGTACTTC. Translating it yields CASSLKVTYEQYF.

This clonotype was detected only a few times. DNA of the CDR3: TGTGCCAGCAGCTCCAGGGGAGGGAGTAGTACTGAAGCTTTCTTT. Translated, it gives CASSSRGGSSTEAFF. The V gene is TRBV12-3 or TRBV12-4, the J gene TRBJ1-1; tentatively, D is TRBD1 (6 bases). V lost 6 bases and J lost 5, with 19 bases in between. The CDR3 extends over 15 amino acids.

The gene calls are TRBV7-9 and TRBJ1-6; TRBD1 agrees at 7 bases. The germline V gene encodes CDR1 SEHNR and CDR2 FQNEAQ (reference sequence). V dropped 4 bases and J dropped 14; count of bases not matched to a gene: 17. The CDR3 spans 16 residues. The CDR3 loop reads CASSSTLGQARGALHF. CDR3 DNA: TGTGCCAGCAGCTCTACCCTAGGACAGGCCCGAGGGGCCCTCCACTTT.

This chain uses TRBV6-2 or TRBV6-3 with TRBJ1-1; D ambiguous. Per germline, CDR1 MNHEY and CDR2 SVGEGT. V dropped 5 bases and J dropped 5 bases, with 12 bases sitting between them. The CDR3 covers 13 residues. This CDR3 reads CASSGRYETEAFF. For the CDR3, the DNA is TGTGCCAGCAGTGGTCGATATGAGACTGAAGCTTTCTTT.

This clonotype was detected only once. This sequence may be a read error, since a much larger clone differs from it by one base. This chain joins TRBV29-1 and TRBJ2-7, with 8 bases fitting TRBD1. Trimming removed 1 base from V and 12 bases from J; junction bases left unmatched: 8. The CDR3 is made up of 12 amino acids. Per the germline V gene, CDR1 is SQVTM and CDR2 is ANQGSEA. The CDR3 DNA is TGCAGCGTTGAAGGGCAGGGGGCGAAGCTGTACTTC. It codes for CSVEGQGAKLYF.

The chain uses TRBV6-1 and TRBJ1-2; TRBD1 is a possible D gene (5 bases). Trimming shortened V by 5 bases and J by 1 base, and 14 bases separated the two germline ends. Germline CDR1 is MNHNS and CDR2 is SASEGT. CDR3 length: 15 amino acids. The CDR3 loop reads CASSPNPGLNYGYTF. As DNA, the CDR3 is TGTGCCAGCAGTCCGAACCCGGGACTTAACTATGGCTACACCTTC.

This clonotype came up many times. CDR3 bases: TGTGCCATCAGACCGGGACAGGAGAACACCGGGGAGCTGTTTTTT. This translates into CAIRPGQENTGELFF. The gene calls are TRBV10-3 and TRBJ2-2, with 8 bases aligning to TRBD1. Germline values: CDR1 ENHRY, CDR2 SYGVKD. Trimming at V came to 6 bases and at J to 1 base, leaving 4 bases not matched to a gene. The CDR3 is made up of 15 amino acids.

This clonotype was recorded a few times. The chain recombines TRBV7-3 with TRBJ2-5; D might be TRBD2 (6 bases). Germline assignment: CDR1 SGHTA and CDR2 FQGTGA. V lost 5 bases to trimming and J lost 2 bases, with 18 bases between them. The CDR3 consists of 16 residues. CDR3: CASSLQGSGLQETQYF. CDR3 nucleotides: TGTGCCAGCAGCCTCCAGGGTAGCGGCCTACAAGAGACCCAGTACTTC.

The CDR3 region is CASSLLPAGNQPQHF. CDR3 coding DNA: TGTGCCAGCAGTCTCCTCCCGGCGGGGAATCAGCCCCAGCATTTT. The rearrangement links TRBV12-3 or TRBV12-4 to TRBJ1-5; no firm D call. The CDR3 loop spans 15 amino acids. V was pared by 5 bases and J by 4 bases, with 15 bases between.

V is TRBV12-3 or TRBV12-4 and J is TRBJ1-1, with a tentative D call TRBD1 (5 bases). CDR3 length: 14 residues. The V end lost 5 bases, the J end lost 5 bases, and 15 bases lay between the germline ends. CDR3 bases: TGTGCCAGCAGTGTCAGGGAGGGCTATACTGAAGCTTTCTTT. It yields the protein CASSVREGYTEAFF.

Many counts were recorded for this clonotype. The chain joins TRBV20-1 to TRBJ2-7, with TRBD1 matching over 7 bases. Germline V gene sequence: CDR1 DFQATT, CDR2 SNEGSKA (reference sequence). The CDR3 length is 15 residues. The J segment lost 4 bases and the V segment lost 0 bases, leaving 9 bases of the junction unmatched. CDR3 nucleotides: TGCAGTGCTAGAGATCCGCAGGGGGTGAGGTACGAGCAGTACTTC. This codes for CSARDPQGVRYEQYF.

This clonotype was seen more than once but under ten times. The rearrangement uses TRBV20-1 and TRBJ2-7; the D call may be TRBD1 or TRBD2 (5 bases each). The CDR3 runs 10 residues. Germline V gene sequence: CDR1 DFQATT, CDR2 SNEGSKA (reference sequence). The V end was cut by 4 bases, the J end by 8 bases, with 9 bases between. The CDR3 coding sequence is TGCAGTGCTAAGTGGGGACAGCAGTACTTC. Amino acid sequence: CSAKWGQQYF.

This clonotype was observed many times. V usage is TRBV7-6 and J usage is TRBJ1-3, with D possibly being TRBD1 (5 bases). CDR1 is SGHVS, CDR2 FNYEAQ, per germline. The CDR3 is made up of 17 amino acids. V was trimmed by 5 bases and J by 0 bases, leaving 17 bases between them. CDR3 region: CASSTDATDPSGNTIYF. The DNA for the CDR3 is TGTGCCAGCAGCACCGACGCGACAGATCCCTCTGGAAACACCATATATTTT.